This TCR beta chain was found in a study of blood T cells in healthy people across ages. Regarding the study as a whole: Diversity figures derived from one million T cells were judged to underestimate the true value. Both higher diversity and more naive CD4+ cells marked long-lived donors when set against aged donors.

Note on this clonotype: Its specificity is not known.

A second about 7 to 12 cycle PCR used barcoded and J-beta primers. Using its own MiXCR run on the 5' RACE reads, TCRdb lists one record per CDR3 protein. Among about 1.8 million distinct CDR3 sequences listed, 49% were seen once. Germline V gene data show CDR1 as MGHDK and CDR2 as SYGVNS. The junction had 3 bases not matched to a gene; V was cut back by 4 bases and J by 4 bases. The CDR3 covers 14 residues. Every donor gave 8.5 to 10 milliliters of peripheral blood. The extraction recovered at least 6 micrograms of total RNA per sample. This receptor was taken from a woman aged 40 to 50 in good health. Sequencing was performed on blood. The chain has TRBV25-1 and TRBJ2-5, with 10 bases aligning to TRBD2. CDR3 DNA sequence: TGTGCCAGCAGTGCCAGCGGGAGGGGAGAGACCCAGTACTTC. Encoded protein: CASSASGRGETQYF.